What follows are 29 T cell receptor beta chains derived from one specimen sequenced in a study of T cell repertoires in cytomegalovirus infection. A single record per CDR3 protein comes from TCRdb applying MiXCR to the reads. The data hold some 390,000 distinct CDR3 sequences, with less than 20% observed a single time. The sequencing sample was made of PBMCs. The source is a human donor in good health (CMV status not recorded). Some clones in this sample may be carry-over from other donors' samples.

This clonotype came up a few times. In nucleotides, the CDR3 is TGTGCCACCGGGGGGTCGGATTCCTACGAGCAGTACTTC. This encodes CATGGSDSYEQYF. V is TRBV24-1 and J is TRBJ2-7, with a weak D call TRBD2 (6 bases). V was pared by 9 bases and J by 1 base, with 12 bases between. The CDR3 length is 13 residues. The germline V gene has CDR1 KGHDR and CDR2 SFDVKD.

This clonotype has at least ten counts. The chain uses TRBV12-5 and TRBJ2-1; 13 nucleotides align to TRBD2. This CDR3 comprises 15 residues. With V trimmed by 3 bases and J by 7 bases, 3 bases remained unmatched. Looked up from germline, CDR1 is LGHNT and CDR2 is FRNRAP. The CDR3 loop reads CASGFMGLAGNEQFF. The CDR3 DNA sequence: TGTGCTAGTGGTTTTATGGGACTAGCGGGAAATGAGCAGTTCTTC.

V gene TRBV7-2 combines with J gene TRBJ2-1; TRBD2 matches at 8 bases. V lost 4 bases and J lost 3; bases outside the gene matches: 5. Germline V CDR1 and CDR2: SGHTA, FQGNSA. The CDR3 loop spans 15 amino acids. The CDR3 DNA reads TGTGCCAGCAGCTCCGGGACTAGATTCTACAATGAGCAGTTCTTC. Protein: CASSSGTRFYNEQFF.

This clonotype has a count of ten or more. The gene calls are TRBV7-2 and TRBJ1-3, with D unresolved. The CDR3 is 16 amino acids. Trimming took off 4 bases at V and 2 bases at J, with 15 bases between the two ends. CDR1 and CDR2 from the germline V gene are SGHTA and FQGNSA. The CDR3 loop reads CASSSLGLRPGNTIYF. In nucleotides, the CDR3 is TGTGCCAGCAGCTCCCTCGGATTGCGTCCTGGAAACACCATATATTTT.

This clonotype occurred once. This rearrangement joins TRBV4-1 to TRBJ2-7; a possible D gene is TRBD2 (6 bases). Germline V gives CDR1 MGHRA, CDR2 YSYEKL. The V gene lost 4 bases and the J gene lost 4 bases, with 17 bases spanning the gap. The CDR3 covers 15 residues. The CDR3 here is CASSRPPAGRYEQYF. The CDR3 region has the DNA TGCGCCAGCAGCCGACCTCCAGCGGGTCGTTACGAGCAGTACTTC.

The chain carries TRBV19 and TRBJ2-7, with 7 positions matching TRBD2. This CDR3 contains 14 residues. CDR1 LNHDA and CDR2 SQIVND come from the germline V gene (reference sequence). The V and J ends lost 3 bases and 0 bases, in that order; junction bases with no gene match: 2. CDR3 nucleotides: TGTGCCAGTAGTATGCGGGAGAGCTCCTACGAGCAGTACTTC. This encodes CASSMRESSYEQYF.

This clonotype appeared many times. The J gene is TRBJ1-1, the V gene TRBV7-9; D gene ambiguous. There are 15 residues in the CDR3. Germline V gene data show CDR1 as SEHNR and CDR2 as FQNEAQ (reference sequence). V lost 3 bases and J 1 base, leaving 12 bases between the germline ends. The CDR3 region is CASSLTDAGNTEAFF. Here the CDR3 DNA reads TGTGCCAGCAGCTTGACGGACGCGGGGAACACTGAAGCTTTCTTT.

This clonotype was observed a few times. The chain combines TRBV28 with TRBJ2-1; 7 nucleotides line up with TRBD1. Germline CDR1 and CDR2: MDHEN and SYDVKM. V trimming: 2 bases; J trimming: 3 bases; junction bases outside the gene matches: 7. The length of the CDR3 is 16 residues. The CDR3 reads CASSLPLTGNYNEQFF. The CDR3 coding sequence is TGTGCCAGCAGTTTACCCCTGACAGGGAACTACAATGAGCAGTTCTTC.

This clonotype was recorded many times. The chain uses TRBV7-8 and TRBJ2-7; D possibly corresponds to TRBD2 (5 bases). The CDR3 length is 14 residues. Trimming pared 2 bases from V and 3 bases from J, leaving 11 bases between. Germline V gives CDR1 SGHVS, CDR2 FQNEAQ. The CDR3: CASSLRLAHYEQYF. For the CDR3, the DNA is TGTGCCAGCAGCTTACGCCTAGCCCACTACGAGCAGTACTTC.

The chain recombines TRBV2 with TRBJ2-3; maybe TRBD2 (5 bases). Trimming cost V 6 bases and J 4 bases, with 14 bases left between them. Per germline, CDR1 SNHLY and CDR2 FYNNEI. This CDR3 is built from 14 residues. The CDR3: CASRDWTLADTQYF. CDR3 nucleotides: TGTGCCAGCAGAGACTGGACTTTGGCAGATACGCAGTATTTT.

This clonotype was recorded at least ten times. The CDR3 loop reads CASSENREANTEAFF. CDR3 sequence (DNA): TGTGCCAGCAGTGAAAATAGGGAGGCGAACACTGAAGCTTTCTTT. The rearrangement links TRBV6-1 to TRBJ1-1; no definite D call. The CDR3 runs 15 residues. In germline, CDR1 is MNHNS, CDR2 SASEGT. Trimming took 2 bases from V and 1 from J, leaving 11 bases between them.

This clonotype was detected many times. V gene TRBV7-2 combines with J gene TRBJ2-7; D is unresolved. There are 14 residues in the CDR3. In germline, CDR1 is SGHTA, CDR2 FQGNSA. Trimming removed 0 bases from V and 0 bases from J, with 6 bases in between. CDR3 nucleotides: TGTGCCAGCAGCTTAGCACCCGCCTCCTACGAGCAGTACTTC. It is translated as CASSLAPASYEQYF.

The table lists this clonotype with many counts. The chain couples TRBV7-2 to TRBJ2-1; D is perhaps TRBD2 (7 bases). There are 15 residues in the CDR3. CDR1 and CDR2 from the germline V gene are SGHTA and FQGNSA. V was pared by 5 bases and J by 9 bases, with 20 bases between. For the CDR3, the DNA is TGTGCCAGCAGCGCCCGGGGAGGGGGGACGGGTGAGCAGTTCTTC. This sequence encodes CASSARGGGTGEQFF. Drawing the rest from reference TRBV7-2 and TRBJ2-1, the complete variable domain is GAGVSQSPSNKVTEKGKDVELRCDPISGHTALYWYRQSLGQGLEFLIYFQGNSAPDKSGLPSDRFSAERTGGSVSTLTIQRTQQEDSAVYLCASSARGGGTGEQFFGPGTRLTVL.

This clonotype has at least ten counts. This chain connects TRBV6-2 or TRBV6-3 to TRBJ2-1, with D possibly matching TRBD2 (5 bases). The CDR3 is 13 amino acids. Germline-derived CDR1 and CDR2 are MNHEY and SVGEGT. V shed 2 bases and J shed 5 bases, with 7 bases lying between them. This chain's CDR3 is CASSYLAHNEQFF. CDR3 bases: TGTGCCAGCAGTTACCTAGCCCACAATGAGCAGTTCTTC.

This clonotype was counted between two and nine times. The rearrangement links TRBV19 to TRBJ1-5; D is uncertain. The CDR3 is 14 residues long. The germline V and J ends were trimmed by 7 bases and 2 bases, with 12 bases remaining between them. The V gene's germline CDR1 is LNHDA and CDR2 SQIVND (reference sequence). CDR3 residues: CASNPGMGNQPQHF. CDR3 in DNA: TGTGCCAGTAACCCGGGAATGGGCAATCAGCCCCAGCATTTT.

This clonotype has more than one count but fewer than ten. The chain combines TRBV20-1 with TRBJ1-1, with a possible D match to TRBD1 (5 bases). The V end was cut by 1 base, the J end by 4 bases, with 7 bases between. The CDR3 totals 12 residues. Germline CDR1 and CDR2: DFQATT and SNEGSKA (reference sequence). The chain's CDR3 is CSARAGLTEAFF. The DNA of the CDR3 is TGCAGTGCTAGAGCAGGGCTCACTGAAGCTTTCTTT.

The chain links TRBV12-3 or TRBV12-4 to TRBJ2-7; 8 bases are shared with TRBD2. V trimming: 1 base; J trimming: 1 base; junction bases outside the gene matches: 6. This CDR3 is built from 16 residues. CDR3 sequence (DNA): TGTGCCAGCAGTTTAGTAGTACTAGCGGAGTCCTACGAGCAGTACTTC. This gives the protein CASSLVVLAESYEQYF.

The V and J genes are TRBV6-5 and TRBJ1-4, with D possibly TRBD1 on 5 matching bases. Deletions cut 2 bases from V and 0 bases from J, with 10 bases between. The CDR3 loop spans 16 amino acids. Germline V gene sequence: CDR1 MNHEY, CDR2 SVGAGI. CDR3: CASSYDSHATNEKLFF. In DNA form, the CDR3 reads TGTGCCAGCAGTTACGACAGCCATGCAACTAATGAAAAACTGTTTTTT.

The CDR3 region is CASRLRTASSYNEQFF. The CDR3 DNA is TGTGCCAGCAGACTACGGACAGCTAGCTCCTACAATGAGCAGTTCTTC. The chain has TRBV12-3 or TRBV12-4 and TRBJ2-1; D possibly corresponds to TRBD1 (6 bases). Trimming pared 6 bases from V and 0 bases from J, leaving 15 bases between. This CDR3 has 16 residues.

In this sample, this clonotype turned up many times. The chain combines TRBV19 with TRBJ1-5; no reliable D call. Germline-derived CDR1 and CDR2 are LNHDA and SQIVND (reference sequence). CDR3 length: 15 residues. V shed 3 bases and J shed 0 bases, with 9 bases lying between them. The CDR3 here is CASSMVSVSNQPQHF. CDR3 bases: TGTGCCAGTAGTATGGTCTCTGTTAGCAATCAGCCCCAGCATTTT.

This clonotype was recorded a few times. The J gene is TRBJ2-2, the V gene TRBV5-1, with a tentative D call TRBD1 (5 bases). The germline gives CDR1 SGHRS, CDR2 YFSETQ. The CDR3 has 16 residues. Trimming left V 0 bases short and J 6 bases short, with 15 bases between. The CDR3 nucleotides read TGCGCCAGCAGCTTGGATGGACAAGGGTATCCCGGGGAGCTGTTTTTT. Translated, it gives CASSLDGQGYPGELFF.

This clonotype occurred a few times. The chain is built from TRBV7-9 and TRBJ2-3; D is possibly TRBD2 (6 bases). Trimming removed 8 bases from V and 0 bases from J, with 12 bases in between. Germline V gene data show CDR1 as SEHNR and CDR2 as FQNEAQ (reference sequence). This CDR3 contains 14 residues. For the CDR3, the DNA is TGTGCCAGCGGAGGCGGGGATAGCACAGATACGCAGTATTTT. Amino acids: CASGGGDSTDTQYF.

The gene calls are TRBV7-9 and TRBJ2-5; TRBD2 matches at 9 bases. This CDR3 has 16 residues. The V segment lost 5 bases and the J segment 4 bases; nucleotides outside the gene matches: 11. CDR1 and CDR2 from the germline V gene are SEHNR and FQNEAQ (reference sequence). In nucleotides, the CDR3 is TGTGCCAGCAGCCCCCGTAGGACTAGCGACGGAGAGACCCAGTACTTC. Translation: CASSPRRTSDGETQYF.

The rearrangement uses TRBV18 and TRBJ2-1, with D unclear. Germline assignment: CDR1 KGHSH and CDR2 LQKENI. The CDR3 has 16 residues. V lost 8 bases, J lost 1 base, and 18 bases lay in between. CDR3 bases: TGTGCCAGCAAACTCCTCGGGCCGTCTTCCTACAATGAGCAGTTCTTC. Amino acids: CASKLLGPSSYNEQFF.

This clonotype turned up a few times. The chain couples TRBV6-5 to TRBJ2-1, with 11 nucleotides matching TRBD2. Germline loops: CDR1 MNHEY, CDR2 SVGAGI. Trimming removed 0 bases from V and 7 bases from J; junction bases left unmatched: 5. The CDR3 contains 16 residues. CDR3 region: CASSYSLVAGGNEQFF. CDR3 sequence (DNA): TGTGCCAGCAGTTACTCGTTGGTAGCGGGAGGGAATGAGCAGTTCTTC.

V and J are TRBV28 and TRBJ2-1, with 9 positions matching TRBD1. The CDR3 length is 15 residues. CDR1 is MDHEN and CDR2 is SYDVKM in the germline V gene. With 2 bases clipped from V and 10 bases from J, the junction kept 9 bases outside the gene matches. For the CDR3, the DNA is TGTGCCAGCAGTTTAGAGGGACAGGGTTTTTCGGAGCAGTTCTTC. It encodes CASSLEGQGFSEQFF.

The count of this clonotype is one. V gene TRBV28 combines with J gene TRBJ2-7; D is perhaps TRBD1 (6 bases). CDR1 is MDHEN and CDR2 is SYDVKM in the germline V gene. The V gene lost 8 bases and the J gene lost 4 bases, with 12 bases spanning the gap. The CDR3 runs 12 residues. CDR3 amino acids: CASGGTGYEQYF. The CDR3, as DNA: TGTGCCAGCGGAGGCACAGGGTACGAGCAGTACTTC. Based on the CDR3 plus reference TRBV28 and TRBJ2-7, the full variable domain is DVKVTQSSRYLVKRTGEKVFLECVQDMDHENMFWYRQDPGLGLRLIYFSYDVKMKEKGDIPEGYSVSREKKERFSLILESASTNQTSMYLCASGGTGYEQYFGPGTRLTVT.

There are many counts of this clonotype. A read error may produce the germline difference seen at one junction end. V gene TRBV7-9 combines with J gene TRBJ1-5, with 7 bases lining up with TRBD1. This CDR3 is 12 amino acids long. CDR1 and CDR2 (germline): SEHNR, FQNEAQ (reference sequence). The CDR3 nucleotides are TGTGCCAGCAGCTTACCCGACAGGGCCCAACATTTT. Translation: CASSLPDRAQHF.

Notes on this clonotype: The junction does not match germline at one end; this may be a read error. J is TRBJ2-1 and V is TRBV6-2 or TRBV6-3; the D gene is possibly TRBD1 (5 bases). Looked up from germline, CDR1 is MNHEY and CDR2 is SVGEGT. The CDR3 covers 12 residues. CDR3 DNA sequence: TGTGCCAGCAGTTACGGGGCCTCCACAACGCACTTC. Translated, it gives CASSYGASTTHF.